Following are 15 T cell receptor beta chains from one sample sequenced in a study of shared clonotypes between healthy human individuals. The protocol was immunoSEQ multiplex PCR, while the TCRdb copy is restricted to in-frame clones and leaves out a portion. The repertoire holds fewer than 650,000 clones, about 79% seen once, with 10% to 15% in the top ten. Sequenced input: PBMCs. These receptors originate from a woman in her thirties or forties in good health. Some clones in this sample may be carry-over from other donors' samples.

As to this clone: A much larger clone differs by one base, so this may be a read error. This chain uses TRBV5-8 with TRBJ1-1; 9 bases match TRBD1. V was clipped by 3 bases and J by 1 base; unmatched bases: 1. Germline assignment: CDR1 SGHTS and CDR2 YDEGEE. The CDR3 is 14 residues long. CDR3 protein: CASSSDRGNTEAFF. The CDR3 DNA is TGTGCCAGCAGCTCGGACAGGGGGAACACTGAAGCTTTCTTT.

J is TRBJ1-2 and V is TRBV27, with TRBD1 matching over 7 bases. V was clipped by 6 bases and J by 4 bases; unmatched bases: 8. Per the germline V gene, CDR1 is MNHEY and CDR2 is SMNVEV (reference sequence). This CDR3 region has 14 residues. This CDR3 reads CASRQQGFGYGYTF. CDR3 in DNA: TGTGCCAGCAGACAACAGGGGTTCGGCTATGGCTACACCTTC.

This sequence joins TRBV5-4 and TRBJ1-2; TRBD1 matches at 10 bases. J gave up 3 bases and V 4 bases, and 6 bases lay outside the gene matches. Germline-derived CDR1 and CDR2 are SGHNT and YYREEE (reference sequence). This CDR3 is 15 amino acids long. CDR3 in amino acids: CASSTGTGDHYGYTF. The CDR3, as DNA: TGTGCCAGCAGCACAGGGACAGGGGATCACTATGGCTACACCTTC. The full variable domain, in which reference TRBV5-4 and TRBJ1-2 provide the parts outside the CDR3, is ETGVTQSPTHLIKTRGQQVTLRCSSQSGHNTVSWYQQALGQGPQFIFQYYREEENGRGNFPPRFSGLQFPNYSSELNVNALELDDSALYLCASSTGTGDHYGYTFGSGTRLTVV.

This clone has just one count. Here the CDR3 reads CASRSGLDTQYF. The CDR3 nucleotides read TGTGCCAGCAGGTCGGGGCTAGATACGCAGTATTTT. V and J are TRBV2 and TRBJ2-3, with D tentatively TRBD1 or TRBD2 (5 bases each). The germline V gene encodes CDR1 SNHLY and CDR2 FYNNEI. This CDR3 is built from 12 residues. Deletions cut 6 bases from V and 5 bases from J, with 9 bases between.

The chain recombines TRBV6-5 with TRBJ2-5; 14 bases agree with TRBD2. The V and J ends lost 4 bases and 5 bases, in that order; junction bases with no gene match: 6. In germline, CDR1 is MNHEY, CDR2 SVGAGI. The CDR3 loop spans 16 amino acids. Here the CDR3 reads CASSLGLAGDRETQYF. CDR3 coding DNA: TGTGCCAGCAGTTTGGGACTAGCGGGAGATCGGGAGACCCAGTACTTC.

DNA for the CDR3: TGTGCCAGCAGTGAAGGTACTGGCGGGGGCGTAGAGACCCAGTACTTC. Its protein is CASSEGTGGGVETQYF. This chain joins TRBV6-1 and TRBJ2-5; tentatively, D is TRBD2 (7 bases). The CDR3 contains 16 residues. Germline loops: CDR1 MNHNS, CDR2 SASEGT. Deletions cut 1 base from V and 4 bases from J, with 16 bases between.

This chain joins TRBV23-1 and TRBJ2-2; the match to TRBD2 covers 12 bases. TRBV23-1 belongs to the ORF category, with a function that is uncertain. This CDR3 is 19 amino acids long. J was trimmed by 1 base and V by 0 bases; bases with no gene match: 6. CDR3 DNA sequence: TGCGCCAGCAGTCAATCGGGTGGGACTAGCGGGCAGAACACCGGGGAGCTGTTTTTT. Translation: CASSQSGGTSGQNTGELFF.

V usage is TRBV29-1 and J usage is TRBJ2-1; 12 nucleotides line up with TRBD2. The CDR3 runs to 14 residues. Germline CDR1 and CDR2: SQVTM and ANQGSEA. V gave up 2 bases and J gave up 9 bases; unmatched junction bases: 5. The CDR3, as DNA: TGCAGCGTTGAACTAGCGGGAGGGGTTGGTGAGCAGTTCTTC. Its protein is CSVELAGGVGEQFF.

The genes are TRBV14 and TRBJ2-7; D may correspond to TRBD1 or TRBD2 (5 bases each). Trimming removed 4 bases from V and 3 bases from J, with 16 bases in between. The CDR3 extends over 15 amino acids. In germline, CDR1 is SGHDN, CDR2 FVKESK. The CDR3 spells CASSLMGVSIYEQYF. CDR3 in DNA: TGTGCCAGCAGCCTGATGGGGGTTAGCATCTACGAGCAGTACTTC.

DNA for the CDR3: TGTGCCAGCAGTTCCTTAGCGGGAGTAGGTGAGACCCAGTACTTC. It is translated as CASSSLAGVGETQYF. The chain joins TRBV2 to TRBJ2-5; 9 bases agree with TRBD2. The CDR3 has 15 amino acids. The ends lost 5 bases at V and 5 bases at J; junction bases unmatched: 9. Looked up from germline, CDR1 is SNHLY and CDR2 is FYNNEI.

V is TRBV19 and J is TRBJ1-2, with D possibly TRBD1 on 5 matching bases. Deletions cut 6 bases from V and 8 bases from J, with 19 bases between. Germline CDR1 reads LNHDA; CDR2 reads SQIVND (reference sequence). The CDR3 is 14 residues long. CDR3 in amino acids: CASRALGQGRGYTF. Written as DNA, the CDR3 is TGTGCCAGTAGAGCACTGGGGCAGGGTAGGGGCTACACCTTC.

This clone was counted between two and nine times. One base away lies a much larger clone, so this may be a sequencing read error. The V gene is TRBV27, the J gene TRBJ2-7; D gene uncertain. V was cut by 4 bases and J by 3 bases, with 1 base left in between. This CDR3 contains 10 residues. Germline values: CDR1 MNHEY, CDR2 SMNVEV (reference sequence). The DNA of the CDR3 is TGTGCCAGCAGTTGCTACGAGCAGTACTTC. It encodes CASSCYEQYF.

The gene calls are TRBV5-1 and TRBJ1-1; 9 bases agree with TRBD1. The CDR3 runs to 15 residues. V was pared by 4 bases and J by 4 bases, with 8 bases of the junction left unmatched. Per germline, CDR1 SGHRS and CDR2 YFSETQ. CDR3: CASSLTGGWSTEAFF. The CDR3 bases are TGCGCCAGCAGCCTAACAGGGGGCTGGAGCACTGAAGCTTTCTTT.

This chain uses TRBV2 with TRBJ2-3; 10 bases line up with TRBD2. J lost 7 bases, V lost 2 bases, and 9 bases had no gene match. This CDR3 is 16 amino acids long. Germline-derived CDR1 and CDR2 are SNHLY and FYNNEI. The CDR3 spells CASSERLAGAGNTQYF. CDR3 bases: TGTGCCAGCAGTGAACGTCTAGCGGGAGCCGGGAATACGCAGTATTTT.

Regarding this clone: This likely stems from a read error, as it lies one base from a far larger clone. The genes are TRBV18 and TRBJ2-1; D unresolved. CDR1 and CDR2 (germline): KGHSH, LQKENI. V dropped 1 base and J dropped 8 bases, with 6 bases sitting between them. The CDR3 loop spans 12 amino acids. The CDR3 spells CASSPLPHEQFF. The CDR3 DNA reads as TGTGCCAGCTCACCACTACCGCATGAGCAGTTCTTC.